This T cell receptor (beta chain) was documented in a study of T-cell memory formation after mild COVID-19 (dated by TCRdb to about 2021). For context, the study as a whole: TCR sequence clusters from the two donors were largely donor specific. T-cell clones expanding and contracting after mild COVID-19 in a couple of donors were tracked by longitudinal TCRalpha and TCRbeta repertoire sequencing. Two young, previously healthy adult volunteers made up the cohort, one male and one female. Results and caveats for the whole study, not just this receptor: The detection of some responding clones in pre-infection memory suggests that pre-existing cross-reactive memory T cells joined the SARS-CoV-2 response. Contracting CD4+ clones turned up mainly in the CM and EM memory subsets, whereas EMRA was where CD8+ clones were enriched. The second-wave clones that peaked on day 37 were not confirmed to be SARS-CoV-2 specific. From day 15 to 85, contracting clones showed balanced CD4/CD8 phenotypes, whereas a second wave of clones that expanded from day 15 to 37 leaned towards CD4+. The study covered only two mild cases, and larger cohorts including severe cases with pre-infection samples were considered necessary.

Ficoll-Paque density gradient centrifugation was used to isolate PBMCs. The CDR3, from cysteine to phenylalanine, totals 15 residues. The DNA shown is the 45-base CDR3, in frame from base 1. The germline V gene (reference sequence) gives CDR1 as SEHNR and CDR2 as FQNEAQ. V loses 4 bases of germline sequence and J loses 0 bases, and the interval between the two ends is 12 bases. Reads for this sample came from an Illumina NovaSeq 6000. Using 5'RACE with constant-segment primers, TCRalpha and TCRbeta cDNA libraries were constructed, with sample barcodes and unique molecular identifiers added in the process. Trizol reagent was used to extract RNA from every sample. Libraries were amplified in two PCR steps, with a second sample barcode and Illumina TruSeq adapters added in the second step. Libraries were sequenced on an Illumina NovaSeq with 2 x 150 bp paired-end reads. In the authors' own workflow: Demultiplexing of reads and collapsing into UMI-guided consensus sequences were performed with migec v1.2.7. Using mixcr v2.1.11, the UMI consensuses were aligned to TRA and TRB V and J templates and assembled into clonotypes. Clonotypes were classified as expanded or contracted when called significant by both edgeR and NoisET, with noise models trained on biological replicates. edgeR calls used a false discovery rate-adjusted p below 0.01 and a log2 fold-change threshold of 1. As an exploratory analysis of dynamics, max-normalized trajectories of the 1000 most abundant clonotypes were examined by PCA with hierarchical clustering. The CD4 or CD8 phenotype of responding clones was assigned using the separately sequenced CD4+ and CD8+ repertoires. The public reads were run again by TCRdb, first through fastp at Q25 and then through MiXCR, and only productive beta chains were kept. Each CDR3 protein gets just one entry, which takes the most common genes and DNA from the rows behind it. The V and J calls, along with clone size, are taken from TCRdb and not from the paper's own processing. In all, the sample holds about 300,000 distinct CDR3 sequences, and roughly a fifth of those were seen once. The ten largest clones capture 20% to 25% of the sample.

In regard to this clonotype: The specificity of this receptor is unknown. The sample holds no much larger clone one base away, and base qualities are not on file.

The rearrangement combines TRBV7-9 with TRBJ2-5; no D segment can be confidently identified. The material sequenced was PBMCs or a T cell subset sorted from them (not recorded which). The clonotype was recovered from a man in his late teens or twenties who had mild COVID-19 (a few samples of this study predate the infection). The sample titles of this study are shuffled in the database, so cell type and time point are left out; the donor was told from shared clones. For the CDR3, the sequence is CASSWRDIYQETQYF. The nucleotide sequence reads TGTGCCAGCAGCTGGAGAGACATTTACCAAGAGACCCAGTACTTC.